The present TCR beta chain was sequenced within a study of regulatory T cells in long-lasting Graves disease. Overall study findings and caveats: Thyroid tissue went unstudied; only peripheral blood was examined. A reduction in accuracy may have resulted from the small sample size.

Noted time point: newly diagnosed GD, antithyroid drugs for less than 3 months. RNA extracted from PBMCs served as the sequencing template. TCR beta libraries were built with iRepertoire HTBI primers and Arm-PCR of CDR3 regions. TCRdb redid the calling of the multiplex PCR reads with MiXCR, one entry per CDR3 protein. The sample has some 600,000 distinct CDR3 sequences, about 16% seen once. This clonotype was counted ten times or more. Its antigen is unidentified. The data also belong to a second study, concerning T cells in Graves' hyperthyroidism and ophthalmopathy. That work states: In making diagnoses, clinical symptoms, serum thyroxine and TRAb, thyroid ultrasound and orbital computed tomography were all used.

The source material was peripheral blood mononuclear cells (PBMCs), sampled at new diagnosis, from a patient treated with antithyroid drugs. This TCR derives from a man aged 18 to 30 with Graves disease.

CDR3 nucleotides: TGCGCCAGCAGCTTGGCCCCCTGGGGCGGGGGAAAGTACTTC. This encodes CASSLAPWGGGKYF. The chain carries TRBV5-1 and TRBJ2-4; 7 positions match TRBD2. V was pared by 0 bases and J by 14 bases, with 11 bases of the junction left unmatched. This CDR3 contains 14 residues. The germline gives CDR1 SGHRS, CDR2 YFSETQ.